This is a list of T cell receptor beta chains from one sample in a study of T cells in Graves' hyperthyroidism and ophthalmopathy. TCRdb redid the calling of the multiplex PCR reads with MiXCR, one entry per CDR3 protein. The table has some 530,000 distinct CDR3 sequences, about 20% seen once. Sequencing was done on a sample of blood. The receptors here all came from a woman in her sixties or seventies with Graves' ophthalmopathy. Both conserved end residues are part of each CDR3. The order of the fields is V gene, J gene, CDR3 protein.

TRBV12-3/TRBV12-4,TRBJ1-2,CASSLRTGANYGYTF
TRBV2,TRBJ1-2,CASRNNPGRGDYGYTF
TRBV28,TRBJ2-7,CAGEKFYEQYF
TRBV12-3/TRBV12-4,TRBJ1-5,CASRQGLQPQHF
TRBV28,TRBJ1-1,CASSFSVPPEAFF
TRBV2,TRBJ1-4,CASLLGQGNEKLFF
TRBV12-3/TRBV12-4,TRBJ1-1,CASTKDLFTEAFF
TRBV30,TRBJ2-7,CAWSASSQEQYF
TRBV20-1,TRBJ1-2,CSARDNTGMDGYTF
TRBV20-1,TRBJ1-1,CSARQDTEAFF
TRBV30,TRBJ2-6,CAWSGSGANVLTF
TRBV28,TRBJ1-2,CASSTGPEKGGGYTF
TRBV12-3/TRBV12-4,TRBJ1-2,CASSNNYRTRVYGYTF
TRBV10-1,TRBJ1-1,CASSLTGAFAEAFF
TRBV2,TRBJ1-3,CASAGVAGNTIYF
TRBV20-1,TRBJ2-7,CSARDNRGGQFSYEQYF
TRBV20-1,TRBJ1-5,CSAATGGRYSNQPQHF
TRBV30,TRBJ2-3,CAWSPTSPDTQYF
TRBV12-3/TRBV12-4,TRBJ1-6,CASSFAQGNSPLHF
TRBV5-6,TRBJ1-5,CASSLGYYKPQHF
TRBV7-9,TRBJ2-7,CASSLGPQGPYEQYF
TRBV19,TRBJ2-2,CASSMRGGAGELFF
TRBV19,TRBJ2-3,CASSGQAGDTQYF
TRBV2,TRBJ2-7,CAPRLQSGLAGLGEQYF
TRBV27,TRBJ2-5,CASSFTGIGETQYF